The rows below give T cell receptor beta chains drawn from one sample of a study of blood T cell repertoires in COVID-19. Here immunoSEQ multiplex PCR was the method, and the copy in TCRdb shows in-frame clones only, minus some. This table has about 150,000 clones, roughly 89% appearing once. The source material was PBMCs or T cells enriched from blood (not recorded which). The receptors were sampled from a man over 45 who had recovered from COVID-19. The CDR3 runs from the conserved cysteine through the conserved F or W. D genes are given only for firm matches. Size values are once, few and many counts, or a class for expanded clones, and some rows have none.

clone_size	d_call	v_call	j_call	cdr3_nt	cdr3_aa
NA	TRBD1	TRBV10-1	TRBJ2-5	TGCGCCAGCAGTTCACAGGGGACAGAGACCCAGTACTTC	CASSSQGTETQYF
few	NA	TRBV2	TRBJ2-2	TGTGCCAGCAGTGAAACAGAGAACACCGGGGAGCTGTTTTTT	CASSETENTGELFF
few	NA	TRBV4-1	TRBJ1-2	TGCGCCAGCAGCCAAGAATGGAGCACCTATGGCTACACCTTC	CASSQEWSTYGYTF
NA	NA	TRBV25-1	TRBJ2-1	TGTGCCAGCAGTGATTACACAGCTGTATCCTACAATGAGCAGTTCTTC	CASSDYTAVSYNEQFF
once	TRBD1	TRBV11-3	TRBJ1-2	TGTGCCAGCAGCTTAGGACAGGGGGACTATGGCTACACCTTC	CASSLGQGDYGYTF
NA	TRBD1	TRBV27	TRBJ1-4	TGTGCCAGCAGTTCGCTAGGGACAGGGAATGAAAAACTGTTTTTT	CASSSLGTGNEKLFF
NA	TRBD1	TRBV28	TRBJ1-2	TGTGCCAGCAGCTTCGGACAGGGAAGGAGCTACACCTTC	CASSFGQGRSYTF
NA	NA	TRBV5-4	TRBJ2-1	TGTGCCAGCAGCCGTTCCTCCAATGAGCAGTTCTTC	CASSRSSNEQFF
NA	TRBD2	TRBV19	TRBJ2-1	TGTGCCAGTAGACTAGCGGGAGGTATCTATGAGCAGTTCTTC	CASRLAGGIYEQFF
NA	TRBD1	TRBV12-3/TRBV12-4	TRBJ2-5	TGTGCCAGCCTTAAGGACAGGGGGGAGACCCAGTACTTC	CASLKDRGETQYF
NA	TRBD2	TRBV11-2	TRBJ2-1	TGTGCCAGCAGCTTAGTGCGGGGGAATTACAATGAGCAGTTCTTC	CASSLVRGNYNEQFF
NA	TRBD1	TRBV27	TRBJ2-2	TGTGCCAGCAGACCTTGGACAGGGGTGAACACCGGGGAGCTGTTTTTT	CASRPWTGVNTGELFF
NA	NA	TRBV6-4	TRBJ2-2	TGTGCCAGCAGTGACTCGGTTACAGGGAACACCGGGGAGCTGTTTTTT	CASSDSVTGNTGELFF
NA	NA	TRBV27	TRBJ2-2	TGTGCCAGCAGTTTATTGGGGACATTGGGGACCGGGGAGCTGTTTTTT	CASSLLGTLGTGELFF
NA	NA	TRBV5-1	TRBJ1-5	TGCGCCAGCAGCTTGGAAGGGGGCAATCAGCCCCAGCATTTT	CASSLEGGNQPQHF
few	NA	TRBV7-3	TRBJ1-1	TGTGCCAGCAGTCCAGGGAATTCGAACACTGAAGCTTTCTTT	CASSPGNSNTEAFF
NA	NA	TRBV5-6	TRBJ2-1	TGTGCCAGCAGCTTCTCGACTAGATCGAATGAGCAGTTCTTC	CASSFSTRSNEQFF
NA	TRBD2	TRBV7-2	TRBJ2-3	TGTGCCAGCAGCTTACCCGGACTAGCGGCGTCGGGCACAGATACGCAGTATTTT	CASSLPGLAASGTDTQYF
NA	NA	TRBV7-3	TRBJ2-1	TGTGCCAGCAGCTTGACGGGAGAGCAGTTCTTC	CASSLTGEQFF
few	TRBD1	TRBV7-3	TRBJ2-1	TGTGCCAGCAGCCCGACAGGGGGGAGCTCCTACAATGAGCAGTTCTTC	CASSPTGGSSYNEQFF
NA	TRBD1	TRBV7-2	TRBJ1-1	TGTGCATCGTTTAAAGGGGACAGGGTCAACACTGAAGCTTTCTTT	CASFKGDRVNTEAFF
NA	TRBD1	TRBV24-1	TRBJ2-5	TGTGCCACCAGTGAACGACCGGGACAGGGGCGTCAAGAGACCCAGTACTTC	CATSERPGQGRQETQYF
few	NA	TRBV4-3	TRBJ1-4	TGCGCCAGCAGCCCGGACAGCTGGGGTGAAAAACTGTTTTTT	CASSPDSWGEKLFF
NA	TRBD2	TRBV2	TRBJ2-7	TGTGCCAGCAGTGAAGCTAGCGGGAGGAAGCAGTACTTC	CASSEASGRKQYF
NA	TRBD1	TRBV5-5	TRBJ1-2	TGTGCCAGCAGTCGAGGACAGGGCGGATATGGCTACACCTTC	CASSRGQGGYGYTF
NA	NA	TRBV6-2/TRBV6-3	TRBJ1-5	TGTGCCAGCAGTTATACCGGTCAGCCCCAGCATTTT	CASSYTGQPQHF
NA	NA	TRBV28	TRBJ1-2	TGTGCCAGCAGTTGGAGAGGGTATGGCTACACCTTC	CASSWRGYGYTF
NA	NA	TRBV3-1/TRBV3-2	TRBJ1-1	TGTGCCAGCAGCCAAGATGGGGGGAGCCTCACTGAAGCTTTCTTT	CASSQDGGSLTEAFF
few	NA	TRBV21-1	TRBJ2-1	TGTGCCAGCAGCCCCCAAGGGACTAGCGGGAGTAATGAGCAGTTCTTC	CASSPQGTSGSNEQFF
NA	NA	TRBV7-2	TRBJ2-3	TGTGCCAGCAGCCGTGGGAGCCAGTCCAATACGCAGTATTTT	CASSRGSQSNTQYF
NA	NA	TRBV7-8	TRBJ2-1	TGTGCCAGCAGCCACCCCGTGGGGAGCGGAACTTACAATGAGCAGTTCTTC	CASSHPVGSGTYNEQFF
NA	NA	TRBV18	TRBJ1-4	TGTGCCAGCTCACCACCGGGCCAGGATTATGAAAAACTGTTTTTT	CASSPPGQDYEKLFF
NA	NA	TRBV4-3	TRBJ1-3	TGCGCCAGCAGCCAAGGGTGGGGGGACGGAAACACCATATATTTT	CASSQGWGDGNTIYF
NA	TRBD1	TRBV6-4	TRBJ1-2	TGTGCCAGCAGTGCCCGGACAGGGGCCTATGGCTACACCTTC	CASSARTGAYGYTF
NA	TRBD1	TRBV27	TRBJ2-7	TGTGCCAGCCGCAGTAGAGGGACAGTCTCCTACGAGCAGTACTTC	CASRSRGTVSYEQYF
few	NA	TRBV19	TRBJ1-3	TGTGCCAGTAGTCTTCGACATAGCTCTGGAAACACCATATATTTT	CASSLRHSSGNTIYF
NA	NA	TRBV19	TRBJ2-5	TGTGCCAGTAGTCCTCGGGGGCAAGAGACCCAGTACTTC	CASSPRGQETQYF
once	TRBD1	TRBV9	TRBJ2-1	TGTGCCAGCAGCGTAGTAGGGACAGGGTCCGTTGAGCAGTTCTTC	CASSVVGTGSVEQFF
NA	NA	TRBV9	TRBJ2-7	TGTGCCAGCAGCACTCGAGCTGACAACACCTACGAGCAGTACTTC	CASSTRADNTYEQYF
NA	NA	TRBV28	TRBJ2-4	TGTGCCAGCAGTTGGGGGAGGGGGTTGGACATTCAGTACTTC	CASSWGRGLDIQYF
NA	TRBD1	TRBV5-1	TRBJ2-1	TGCGCCAGCAGCGCCTCCGAGGGGGCGAAGAATGAGCAGTTCTTC	CASSASEGAKNEQFF